A single sample is the source of the 14 T cell receptor beta chains below, sequenced in a study of shared clonotypes between healthy human individuals. Clones were sequenced by immunoSEQ multiplex PCR, and TCRdb holds only the in-frame ones, with some missing. Of around 95,000 clones detected, under 70% appear once; the ten largest clones hold about 48%. Sequencing used memory CD8+ T cells sorted from blood. The subset: CD45RO+ cells pooled with CCR7-negative TemRA cells. The receptor source for this set is a man aged 25-45 years in good health.

The chain uses TRBV7-8 and TRBJ2-3, with a tentative D call TRBD2 (6 bases). The CDR3 covers 15 residues. Trimming took 3 bases from V and 0 from J, leaving 10 bases between them. Germline V gene sequence: CDR1 SGHVS, CDR2 FQNEAQ. The CDR3 spells CASSFLAESTDTQYF. In nucleotides, the CDR3 is TGTGCCAGCAGCTTCTTAGCGGAGAGCACAGATACGCAGTATTTT.

The genes are TRBV6-1 and TRBJ2-1; D is possibly TRBD2 (6 bases). Trimming took off 3 bases at V and 7 bases at J, with 16 bases between the two ends. CDR3 length: 15 amino acids. Germline V gene lookup returns CDR1 MNHNS and CDR2 SASEGT. CDR3 in DNA: TGTGCCAGCAGTGAGAGGGTAGCGGTGGGGAATGAGCAGTTCTTC. Protein: CASSERVAVGNEQFF.

The chain employs TRBV7-9 and TRBJ2-3, with D perhaps matching TRBD1 or TRBD2 (5 bases each). V lost 5 bases, J lost 6 bases, and 12 bases lay in between. This CDR3 spans 13 amino acids. Germline CDR1 reads SEHNR; CDR2 reads FQNEAQ (reference sequence). The CDR3 is CASSPWGSDTQYF. CDR3 bases: TGTGCCAGCAGCCCTTGGGGGTCGGATACGCAGTATTTT.

The V and J genes are TRBV6-6 and TRBJ2-5, with D perhaps matching TRBD1 or TRBD2 (6 bases each). V shed 2 bases and J shed 5 bases, with 12 bases lying between them. Germline V gives CDR1 MNHNY, CDR2 SVGAGI (reference sequence). This CDR3 has 14 amino acids. CDR3 sequence: CASSYTGAGETQYF. The CDR3 nucleotides are TGTGCCAGCAGTTACACGGGGGCTGGGGAGACCCAGTACTTC.

This rearrangement joins TRBV6-5 to TRBJ2-3, with a possible D match to TRBD2 (5 bases). Per germline, CDR1 MNHEY and CDR2 SVGAGI. Trimming took off 5 bases at V and 2 bases at J, with 11 bases between the two ends. The CDR3 has 14 residues. The DNA of the CDR3 is TGTGCCAGCAGTCCGGCTAGCTACACAGATACGCAGTATTTT. It translates to CASSPASYTDTQYF.

This clone was observed at least ten times. The CDR3 nucleotides are TGTGCCAGCAGTACCGGGACAGGGGGCTACGAGCAGTACTTC. It codes for CASSTGTGGYEQYF. V is TRBV6-1 and J is TRBJ2-7; 11 nucleotides align to TRBD1. After removal of 5 bases from V and 3 bases from J, the junction contained 3 bases not matched to a gene. The CDR3 runs 14 residues. Germline V lookup: CDR1 MNHNS, CDR2 SASEGT.

This clone was recorded many times. The sample holds other DNA sequences that translate to the same CDR3. The V and J genes are TRBV4-1 and TRBJ2-2, with no clear D. The CDR3 extends over 14 amino acids. The germline gives CDR1 MGHRA, CDR2 YSYEKL. With 1 base removed from V and 4 bases from J, the gap between germline ends came to 7 bases. The CDR3: CASSQAGRTGELFF. The DNA for the CDR3 is TGCGCCAGCAGCCAAGCGGGTCGCACCGGGGAGCTGTTTTTT.

The CDR3 nucleotides read TGTGCCGTTGGGGTCTGGCGCACCGGGGAGCTGTTTTTT. It encodes CAVGVWRTGELFF. The V call is TRBV28, the J call TRBJ2-2, with D hard to call. This CDR3 has 13 amino acids. Trimming removed 11 bases at V and 4 bases at J, with 14 bases between. CDR1 is MDHEN and CDR2 is SYDVKM in the germline V gene.

CDR3 amino acids: CASTGGGTQYF. As DNA, the CDR3 is TGTGCCAGCACGGGGGGAGGGACCCAGTACTTC. This chain joins TRBV6-1 and TRBJ2-5; 7 bases fit TRBD2. J gave up 7 bases and V 7 bases, and 3 bases lay outside the gene matches. The CDR3 extends over 11 amino acids. The V gene's germline CDR1 is MNHNS and CDR2 SASEGT.

The chain combines TRBV7-8 with TRBJ2-7; TRBD1 agrees at 8 bases. The J segment lost 5 bases and the V segment lost 5 bases, leaving 8 bases of the junction unmatched. CDR1 and CDR2 from the germline V gene are SGHVS and FQNEAQ. This CDR3 contains 14 residues. The CDR3 is CASSRDRTLDEQYF. In DNA, the CDR3 is TGTGCCAGCAGCCGGGACAGGACTCTGGACGAGCAGTACTTC. Full variable domain (missing parts from reference TRBV7-8 and TRBJ2-7): GAGVSQSPRYKVAKRGQDVALRCDPISGHVSLFWYQQALGQGPEFLTYFQNEAQLDKSGLPSDRFFAERPEGSVSTLKIQRTQQEDSAVYLCASSRDRTLDEQYFGPGTRLTVT.

V gene TRBV28 combines with J gene TRBJ2-7, with TRBD2 identical over 11 bases. Germline V CDR1 and CDR2: MDHEN, SYDVKM. The CDR3 is 14 amino acids. Unmatched junction bases numbered 2, after V lost 5 bases and J lost 2 bases. CDR3 DNA sequence: TGTGCCAGCAGTCCGGGACTAGCGGCCTACGAGCAGTACTTC. Translation gives CASSPGLAAYEQYF.

This chain connects TRBV7-9 to TRBJ2-3, with D unresolved. Germline assignment: CDR1 SEHNR and CDR2 FQNEAQ (reference sequence). V lost 3 bases to trimming and J lost 2 bases, with 6 bases between them. The length of the CDR3 is 13 residues. CDR3 bases: TGTGCCAGCAGCTTGGGATACACAGATACGCAGTATTTT. Amino acid sequence: CASSLGYTDTQYF.

The chain combines TRBV27 with TRBJ2-3; no definite D call. Germline assignment: CDR1 MNHEY and CDR2 SMNVEV (reference sequence). The CDR3 totals 14 residues. The V end was cut by 6 bases, the J end by 1 base, with 11 bases between. The CDR3 spells CASSHRAGTDTQYF. The CDR3, as DNA: TGTGCCAGCAGCCACCGGGCCGGCACAGATACGCAGTATTTT.

The rearrangement joins TRBV28 to TRBJ2-5; D may be TRBD2 (5 bases). The CDR3 has 15 amino acids. Germline values: CDR1 MDHEN, CDR2 SYDVKM. Between the trimmed V and J ends, which lost 5 bases and 1 base, there was a span of 14 bases. CDR3 loop: CASSPPTGSQETQYF. The CDR3 DNA reads TGTGCCAGCAGTCCCCCTACGGGGAGCCAAGAGACCCAGTACTTC.